This T cell receptor beta chain was found in a study of identical twins. TCRdb called the 5' RACE reads again in MiXCR, with one record for every CDR3 protein. The data contain about 810,000 distinct CDR3 sequences, more than 9% of them singletons. The CDR3 extends over 16 amino acids. Germline assignment: CDR1 MGHRA and CDR2 YSYEKL. V lost 4 bases and J lost 6, with 19 bases in between. The same data also contributed to another study, on yellow fever vaccine responses in identical twins.

The specimen sequenced was PBMCs. V gene TRBV4-1 combines with J gene TRBJ1-5; no reliable D call. The receptor was derived from a woman aged 18-29 years in good health. This CDR3 is CASSRPGQPLGQPQHF. The CDR3 region has the DNA TGCGCCAGCAGCCGACCTGGCCAACCCCTCGGTCAGCCCCAGCATTTT.